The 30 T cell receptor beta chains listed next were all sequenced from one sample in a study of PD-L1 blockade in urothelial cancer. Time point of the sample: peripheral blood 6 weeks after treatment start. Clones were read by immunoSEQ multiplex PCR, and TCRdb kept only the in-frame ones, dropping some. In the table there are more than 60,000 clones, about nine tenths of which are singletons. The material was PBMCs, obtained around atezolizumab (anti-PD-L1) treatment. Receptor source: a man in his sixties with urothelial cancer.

In DNA form, the CDR3 reads TGTGCCAGCTCACCTAAGCGGGAGTACGATGAGCAGTTCTTC. Amino acids: CASSPKREYDEQFF. The gene calls are TRBV18 and TRBJ2-1; 8 bases line up with TRBD2. CDR3 length: 14 amino acids. The V segment lost 3 bases and the J segment 8 bases; nucleotides outside the gene matches: 6. CDR1 is KGHSH and CDR2 is LQKENI in the germline V gene. The variable domain in full, completed from reference TRBV18 and TRBJ2-1, reads NAGVMQNPRHLVRRRGQEARLRCSPMKGHSHVYWYRQLPEEGLKFMVYLQKENIIDESGMPKERFSAEFPKEGPSILRIQQVVRGDSAAYFCASSPKREYDEQFFGPGTRLTVL.

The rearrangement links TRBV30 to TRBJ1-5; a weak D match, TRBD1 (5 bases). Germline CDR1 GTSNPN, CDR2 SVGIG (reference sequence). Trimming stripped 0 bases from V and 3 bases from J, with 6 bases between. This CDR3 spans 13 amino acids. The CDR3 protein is CAWSVGANQPQHF. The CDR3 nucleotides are TGTGCCTGGAGTGTAGGGGCCAATCAGCCCCAGCATTTT.

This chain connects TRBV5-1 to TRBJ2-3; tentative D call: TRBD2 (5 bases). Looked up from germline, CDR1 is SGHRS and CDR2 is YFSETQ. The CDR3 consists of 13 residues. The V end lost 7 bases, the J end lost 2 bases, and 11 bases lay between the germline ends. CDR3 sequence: CASAGLYTDTQYF. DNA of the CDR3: TGCGCCAGCGCGGGTCTCTACACAGATACGCAGTATTTT.

This chain's CDR3 is CASSSTGTNTEAFF. CDR3 coding DNA: TGCGCCAGCAGCTCGACAGGGACGAACACTGAAGCTTTCTTT. The J gene is TRBJ1-1, the V gene TRBV5-1, with 7 bases that match TRBD1. There are 14 residues in the CDR3. V lost 3 bases to trimming and J lost 1 base; unmatched junction nucleotides: 3. Germline V gene lookup returns CDR1 SGHRS and CDR2 YFSETQ.

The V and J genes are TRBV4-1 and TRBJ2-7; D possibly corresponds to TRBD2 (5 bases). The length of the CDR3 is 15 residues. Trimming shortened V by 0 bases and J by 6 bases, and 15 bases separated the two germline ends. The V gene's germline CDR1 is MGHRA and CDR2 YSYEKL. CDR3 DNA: TGCGCCAGCAGCCAAGAACGGGCAAGACGGGGCGAGCAGTACTTC. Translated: CASSQERARRGEQYF.

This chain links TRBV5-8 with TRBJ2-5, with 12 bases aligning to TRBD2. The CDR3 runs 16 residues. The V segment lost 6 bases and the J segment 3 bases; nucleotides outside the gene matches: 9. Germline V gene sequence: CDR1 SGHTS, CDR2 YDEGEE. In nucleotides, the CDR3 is TGTGCCAGCACCCATGGACTAGCGGGGATAAAAGAGACCCAGTACTTC. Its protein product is CASTHGLAGIKETQYF.

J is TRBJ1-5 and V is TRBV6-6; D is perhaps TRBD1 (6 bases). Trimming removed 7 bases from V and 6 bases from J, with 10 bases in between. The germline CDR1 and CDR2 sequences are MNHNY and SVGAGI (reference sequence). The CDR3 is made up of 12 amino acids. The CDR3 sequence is CASNPRGQPQHF. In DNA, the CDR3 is TGTGCCAGCAACCCCAGGGGTCAGCCCCAGCATTTT.

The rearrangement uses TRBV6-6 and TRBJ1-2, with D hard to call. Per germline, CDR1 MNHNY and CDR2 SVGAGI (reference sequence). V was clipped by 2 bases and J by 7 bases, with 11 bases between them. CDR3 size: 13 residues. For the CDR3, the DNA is TGTGCCAGCAGTTACCCTAGGAGCGGTGGCTACACCTTC. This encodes CASSYPRSGGYTF.

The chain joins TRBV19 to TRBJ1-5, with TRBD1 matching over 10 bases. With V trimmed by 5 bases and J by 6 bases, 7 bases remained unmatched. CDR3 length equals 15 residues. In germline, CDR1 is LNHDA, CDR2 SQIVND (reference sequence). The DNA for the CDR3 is TGTGCCAGTAGTCTTGGGACAGGGGCGCGTCAGCCCCAGCATTTT. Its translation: CASSLGTGARQPQHF. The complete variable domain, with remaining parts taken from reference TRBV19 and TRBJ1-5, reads DGGITQSPKYLFRKEGQNVTLSCEQNLNHDAMYWYRQDPGQGLRLIYYSQIVNDFQKGDIAEGYSVSREKKESFPLTVTSAQKNPTAFYLCASSLGTGARQPQHFGDGTRLSIL.

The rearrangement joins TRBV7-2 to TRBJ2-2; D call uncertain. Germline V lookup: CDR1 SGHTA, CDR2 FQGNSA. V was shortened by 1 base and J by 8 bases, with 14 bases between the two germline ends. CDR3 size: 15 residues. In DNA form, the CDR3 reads TGTGCCAGCAGCTTAGGGCCGACAATTAGGGGGGAGCTGTTTTTT. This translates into CASSLGPTIRGELFF. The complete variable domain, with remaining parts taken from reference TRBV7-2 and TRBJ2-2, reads GAGVSQSPSNKVTEKGKDVELRCDPISGHTALYWYRQSLGQGLEFLIYFQGNSAPDKSGLPSDRFSAERTGGSVSTLTIQRTQQEDSAVYLCASSLGPTIRGELFFGEGSRLTVL.

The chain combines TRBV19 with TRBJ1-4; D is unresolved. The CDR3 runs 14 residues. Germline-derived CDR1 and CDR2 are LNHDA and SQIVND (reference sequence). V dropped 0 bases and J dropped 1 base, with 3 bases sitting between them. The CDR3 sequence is CASSIDRTNEKLFF. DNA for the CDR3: TGTGCCAGTAGTATAGATCGAACTAATGAAAAACTGTTTTTT. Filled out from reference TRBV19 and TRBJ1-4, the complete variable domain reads DGGITQSPKYLFRKEGQNVTLSCEQNLNHDAMYWYRQDPGQGLRLIYYSQIVNDFQKGDIAEGYSVSREKKESFPLTVTSAQKNPTAFYLCASSIDRTNEKLFFGSGTQLSVL.

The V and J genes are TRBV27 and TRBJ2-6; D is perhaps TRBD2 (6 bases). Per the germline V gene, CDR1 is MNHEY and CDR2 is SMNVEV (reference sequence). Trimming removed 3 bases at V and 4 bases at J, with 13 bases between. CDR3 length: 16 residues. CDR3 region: CASSFTGGPGANVLTF. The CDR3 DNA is TGTGCCAGCAGTTTTACCGGGGGACCCGGGGCCAACGTCCTGACTTTC.

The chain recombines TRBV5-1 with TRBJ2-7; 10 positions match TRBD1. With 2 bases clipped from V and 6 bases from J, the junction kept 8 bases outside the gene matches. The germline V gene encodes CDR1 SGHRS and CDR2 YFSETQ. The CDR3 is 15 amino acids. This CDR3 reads CASSFQTGGASEQYF. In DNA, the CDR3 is TGCGCCAGCAGCTTCCAGACAGGGGGCGCGTCCGAGCAGTACTTC.

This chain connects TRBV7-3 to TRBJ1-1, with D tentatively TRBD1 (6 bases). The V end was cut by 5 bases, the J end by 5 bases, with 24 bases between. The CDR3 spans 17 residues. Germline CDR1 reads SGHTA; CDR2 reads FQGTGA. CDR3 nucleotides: TGTGCCAGCAGCCGGGGCGGGGGCACGGTCCAAGGGACTGAAGCTTTCTTT. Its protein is CASSRGGGTVQGTEAFF.

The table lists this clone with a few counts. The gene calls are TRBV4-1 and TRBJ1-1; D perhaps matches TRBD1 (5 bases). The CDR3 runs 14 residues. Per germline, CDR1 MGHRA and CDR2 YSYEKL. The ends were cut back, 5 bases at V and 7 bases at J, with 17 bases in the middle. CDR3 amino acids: CASSKQVGDNEAFF. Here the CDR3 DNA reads TGCGCCAGCAGCAAACAGGTTGGGGATAATGAAGCTTTCTTT.

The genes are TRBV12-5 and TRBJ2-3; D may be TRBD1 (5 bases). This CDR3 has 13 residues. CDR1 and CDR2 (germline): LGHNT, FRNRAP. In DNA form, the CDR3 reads TGTGCCGTGGGGCCTATGAGCACAGATACGCAGTATTTT. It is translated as CAVGPMSTDTQYF.

Here the CDR3 reads CASSLGASGSQGGELFF. The CDR3 coding sequence is TGTGCCAGCAGCTTAGGCGCTAGCGGGAGTCAAGGCGGGGAGCTGTTTTTT. The V call is TRBV11-2, the J call TRBJ2-2, with 10 bases fitting TRBD2. CDR1 is SGHAT and CDR2 is FQNNGV in the germline V gene. The CDR3 extends over 17 amino acids. V dropped 1 base and J dropped 7; count of bases not matched to a gene: 9.

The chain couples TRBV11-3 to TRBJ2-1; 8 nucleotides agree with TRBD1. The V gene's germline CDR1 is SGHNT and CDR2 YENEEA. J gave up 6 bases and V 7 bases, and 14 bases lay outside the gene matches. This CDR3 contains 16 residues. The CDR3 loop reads CASILGGTGPSNEQFF. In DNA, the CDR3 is TGTGCCAGCATCCTCGGCGGGACAGGCCCGAGCAATGAGCAGTTCTTC.

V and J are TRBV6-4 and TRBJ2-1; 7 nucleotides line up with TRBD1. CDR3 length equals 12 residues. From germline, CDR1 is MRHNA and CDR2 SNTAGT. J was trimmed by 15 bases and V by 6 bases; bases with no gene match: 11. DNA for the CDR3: TGTGCCAGCAGATCTCCCGGACAGGTAGCGTTCTTC. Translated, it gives CASRSPGQVAFF.

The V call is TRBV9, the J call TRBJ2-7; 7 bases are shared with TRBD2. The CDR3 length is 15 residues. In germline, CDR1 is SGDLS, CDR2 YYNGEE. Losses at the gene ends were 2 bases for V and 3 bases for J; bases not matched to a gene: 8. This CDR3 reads CASSVLSSGVYEQYF. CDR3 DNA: TGTGCCAGCAGCGTCCTCTCAAGCGGGGTCTACGAGCAGTACTTC.

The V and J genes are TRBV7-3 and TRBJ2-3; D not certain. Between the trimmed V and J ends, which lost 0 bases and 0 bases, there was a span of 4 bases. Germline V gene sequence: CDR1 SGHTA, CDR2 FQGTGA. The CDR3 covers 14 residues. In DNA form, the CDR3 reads TGTGCCAGCAGCTTAACTTCTAGCACAGATACGCAGTATTTT. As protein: CASSLTSSTDTQYF.

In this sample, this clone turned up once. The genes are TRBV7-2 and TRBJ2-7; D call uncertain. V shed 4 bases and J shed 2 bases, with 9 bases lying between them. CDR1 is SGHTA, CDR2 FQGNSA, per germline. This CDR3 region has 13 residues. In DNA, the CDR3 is TGTGCCAGCAGCTCGACAATAGCCTACGAGCAGTACTTC. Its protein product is CASSSTIAYEQYF.

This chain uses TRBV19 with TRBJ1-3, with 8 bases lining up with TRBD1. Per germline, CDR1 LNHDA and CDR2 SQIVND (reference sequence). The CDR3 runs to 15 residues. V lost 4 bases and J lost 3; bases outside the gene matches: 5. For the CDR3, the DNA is TGTGCCAGTAGTACCTCAGGGGGCGATGGAAACACCATATATTTT. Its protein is CASSTSGGDGNTIYF.

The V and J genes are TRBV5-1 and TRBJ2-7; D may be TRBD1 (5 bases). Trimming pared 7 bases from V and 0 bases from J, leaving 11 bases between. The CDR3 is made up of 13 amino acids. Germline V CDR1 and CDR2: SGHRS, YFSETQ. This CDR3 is CASGQGYSYEQYF. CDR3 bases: TGCGCCAGCGGTCAGGGATACTCCTACGAGCAGTACTTC.

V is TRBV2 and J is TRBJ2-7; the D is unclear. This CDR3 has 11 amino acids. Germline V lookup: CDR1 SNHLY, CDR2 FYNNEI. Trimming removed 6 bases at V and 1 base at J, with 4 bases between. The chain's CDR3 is CASSPSYEQYF. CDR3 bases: TGTGCCAGCAGCCCTTCCTACGAGCAGTACTTC.

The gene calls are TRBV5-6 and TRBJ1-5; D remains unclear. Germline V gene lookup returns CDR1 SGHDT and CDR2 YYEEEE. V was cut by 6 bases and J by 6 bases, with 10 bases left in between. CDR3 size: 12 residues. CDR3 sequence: CASNRNGQPQHF. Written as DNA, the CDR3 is TGTGCCAGCAACCGCAACGGTCAGCCCCAGCATTTT.

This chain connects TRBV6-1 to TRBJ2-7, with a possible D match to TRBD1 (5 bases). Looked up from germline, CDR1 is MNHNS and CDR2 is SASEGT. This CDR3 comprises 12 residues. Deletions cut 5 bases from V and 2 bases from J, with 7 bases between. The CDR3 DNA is TGTGCCAGCAGTAGACAGCCCTACGAGCAGTACTTC. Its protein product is CASSRQPYEQYF.

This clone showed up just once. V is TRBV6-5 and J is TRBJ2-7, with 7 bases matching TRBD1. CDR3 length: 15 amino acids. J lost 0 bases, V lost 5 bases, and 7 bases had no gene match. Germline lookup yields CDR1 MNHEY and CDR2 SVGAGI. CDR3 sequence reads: CASSVRTGYSYEQYF. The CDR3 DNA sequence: TGTGCCAGCAGTGTCCGGACAGGTTACTCCTACGAGCAGTACTTC.

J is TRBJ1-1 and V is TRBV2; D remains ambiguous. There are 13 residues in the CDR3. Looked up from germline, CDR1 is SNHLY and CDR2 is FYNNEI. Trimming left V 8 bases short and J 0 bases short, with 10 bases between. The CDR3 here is CASRLGVNTEAFF. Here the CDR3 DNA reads TGTGCCAGCCGCCTCGGAGTGAACACTGAAGCTTTCTTT.

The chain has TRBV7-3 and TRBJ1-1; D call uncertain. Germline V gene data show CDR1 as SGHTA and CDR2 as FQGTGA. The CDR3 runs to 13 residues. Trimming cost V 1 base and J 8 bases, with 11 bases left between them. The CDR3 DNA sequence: TGTGCCAGCAGCTTAATGGGCAGTACCGAAGCTTTCTTT. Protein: CASSLMGSTEAFF.